This T cell receptor (beta chain) was captured in a study of blood T cell repertoires in COVID-19. Study-level information: Spain, Italy and the United States supplied samples that represented acute and convalescent COVID-19. From T cells, B-cell-depleted T cells, or PBMCs came the material, which was cDNA or gDNA.

The ends were cut back, 2 bases at V and 1 base at J, with 8 bases in the middle. CDR1 and CDR2 (germline): SNHLY, FYNNEI. The CDR3 extends over 14 amino acids. In the source study's methods: Quantification of nucleated cells was approximated via reference gene primer amplification. Clones were sequenced by immunoSEQ multiplex PCR, and TCRdb holds only the in-frame ones, with some missing. The DNA was the basis for D and trimming; V, J and clone size are from that table. The sample has roughly 310,000 clones, roughly 90% seen once. The chain links TRBV2 to TRBJ2-5, with a possible D match to TRBD1 (6 bases). The sequenced material came from peripheral blood. This receptor was identified in a woman aged 45-60 years with active or convalescent COVID-19. For the CDR3, the DNA is TGTGCCAGCAGTGAATGGGGGCCCCAAGAGACCCAGTACTTC. It specifies CASSEWGPQETQYF.